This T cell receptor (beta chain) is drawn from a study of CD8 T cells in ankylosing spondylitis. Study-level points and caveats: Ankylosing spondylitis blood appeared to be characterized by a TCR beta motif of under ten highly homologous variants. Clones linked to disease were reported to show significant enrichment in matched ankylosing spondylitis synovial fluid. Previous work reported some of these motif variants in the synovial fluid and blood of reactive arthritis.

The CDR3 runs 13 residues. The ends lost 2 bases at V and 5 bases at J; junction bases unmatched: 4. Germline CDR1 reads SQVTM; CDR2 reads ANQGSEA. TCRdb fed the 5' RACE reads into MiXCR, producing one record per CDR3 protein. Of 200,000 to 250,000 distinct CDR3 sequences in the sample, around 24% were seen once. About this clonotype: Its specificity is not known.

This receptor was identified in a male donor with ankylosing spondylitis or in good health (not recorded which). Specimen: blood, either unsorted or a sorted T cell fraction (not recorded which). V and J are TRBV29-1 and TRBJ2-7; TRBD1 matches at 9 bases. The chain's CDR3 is CSVESDRGHEQYF. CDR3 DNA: TGCAGCGTTGAATCGGACAGGGGCCACGAGCAGTACTTC.